This TCR beta chain was recovered during a study of T-cell memory formation after mild COVID-19. Turning to the study itself: Largely, the TCR clusters proved donor specific. Study-wide points: Contracting clones from day 15 to 85 showed balanced CD4/CD8; later expanders favored CD4+.

V gave up 1 base and J gave up 1 base, with 14 bases separating them. The germline gives CDR1 SEHNR, CDR2 FQNEAQ (reference sequence). This CDR3 contains 16 residues. A few counts support this clonotype. Its antigen is unidentified. MiXCR, applied by TCRdb to the 5' RACE reads, yields one record per CDR3 protein. The sample lists about 340,000 distinct CDR3 sequences, roughly 13% seen once, with over 20% in the top ten. The gene calls are TRBV7-9 and TRBJ2-7; D might be TRBD1 (6 bases). The clonotype was recovered from a man aged 18 to 35 who had mild COVID-19 (a few samples of this study predate the infection). Cell type and time point are not known. Sequenced material: PBMCs or a T cell subset sorted from them (not recorded which). CDR3 bases: TGTGCCAGCAGCTTAGTGGGGGCAGCTCTTTCCTACGAGCAGTACTTC. This gives the protein CASSLVGAALSYEQYF.